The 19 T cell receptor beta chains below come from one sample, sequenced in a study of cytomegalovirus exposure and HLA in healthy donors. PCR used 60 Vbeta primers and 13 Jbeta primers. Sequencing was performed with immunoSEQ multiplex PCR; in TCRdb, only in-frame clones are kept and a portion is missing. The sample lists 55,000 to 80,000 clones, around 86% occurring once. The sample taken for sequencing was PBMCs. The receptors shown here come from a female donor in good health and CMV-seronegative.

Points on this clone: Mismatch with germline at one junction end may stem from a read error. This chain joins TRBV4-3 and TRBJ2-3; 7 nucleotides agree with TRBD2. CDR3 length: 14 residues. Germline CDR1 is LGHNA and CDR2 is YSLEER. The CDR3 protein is CASSQPQATSPVDF. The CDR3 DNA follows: TGCGCCAGCAGCCAACCCCAAGCGACTAGCCCGGTCGATTTT.

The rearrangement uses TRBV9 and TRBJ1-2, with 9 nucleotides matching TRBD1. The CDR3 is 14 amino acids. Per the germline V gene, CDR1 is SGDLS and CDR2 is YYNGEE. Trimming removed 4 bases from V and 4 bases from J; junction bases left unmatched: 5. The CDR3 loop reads CASSPMDRGYGYTF. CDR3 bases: TGTGCCAGCAGCCCCATGGACAGGGGCTATGGCTACACCTTC.

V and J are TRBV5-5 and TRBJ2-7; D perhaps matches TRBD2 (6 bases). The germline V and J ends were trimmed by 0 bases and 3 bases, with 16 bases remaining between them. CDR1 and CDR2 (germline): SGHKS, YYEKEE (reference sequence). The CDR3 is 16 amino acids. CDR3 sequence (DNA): TGTGCCAGCAGCTTGGCCGCGGCGGGACCAAACTACGAGCAGTACTTC. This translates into CASSLAAAGPNYEQYF.

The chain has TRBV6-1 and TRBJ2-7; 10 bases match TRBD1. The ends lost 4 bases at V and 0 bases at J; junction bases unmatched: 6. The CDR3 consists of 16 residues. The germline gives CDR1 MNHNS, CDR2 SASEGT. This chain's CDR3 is CASSAYGTGVSYEQYF. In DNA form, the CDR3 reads TGTGCCAGCAGTGCCTACGGGACAGGGGTCTCCTACGAGCAGTACTTC.

The CDR3 loop reads CASSYNFGASGGDPYF. The CDR3 nucleotides read TGTGCCAGCAGTTATAATTTCGGTGCTAGCGGGGGGGATCCGTACTTC. The V gene is TRBV6-5, the J gene TRBJ2-5; 12 bases fit TRBD2. CDR3 length equals 16 residues. Germline CDR1 reads MNHEY; CDR2 reads SVGAGI. V was pared by 3 bases and J by 13 bases, with 15 bases of the junction left unmatched.

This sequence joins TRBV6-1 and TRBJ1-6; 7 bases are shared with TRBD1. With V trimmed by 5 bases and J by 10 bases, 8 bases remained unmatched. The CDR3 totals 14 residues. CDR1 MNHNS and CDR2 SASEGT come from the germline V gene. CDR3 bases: TGTGCCAGCAGTTTCAGGCAGGGGGAATCACCCCTCCACTTT. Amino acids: CASSFRQGESPLHF.

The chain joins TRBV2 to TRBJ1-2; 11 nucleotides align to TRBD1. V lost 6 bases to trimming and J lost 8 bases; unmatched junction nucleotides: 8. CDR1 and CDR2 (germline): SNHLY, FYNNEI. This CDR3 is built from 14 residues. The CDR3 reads CASRLGQGAQGYTF. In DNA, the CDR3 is TGTGCCAGCAGGTTAGGACAGGGGGCTCAAGGCTACACCTTC.

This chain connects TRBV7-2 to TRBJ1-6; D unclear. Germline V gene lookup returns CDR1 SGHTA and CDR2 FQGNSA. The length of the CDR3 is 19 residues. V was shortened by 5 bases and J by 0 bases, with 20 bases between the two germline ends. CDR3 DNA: TGTGCCAGCAGCCCCGACCCGATGAGGGCAAGCTCCTATAATTCACCCCTCCACTTT. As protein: CASSPDPMRASSYNSPLHF.

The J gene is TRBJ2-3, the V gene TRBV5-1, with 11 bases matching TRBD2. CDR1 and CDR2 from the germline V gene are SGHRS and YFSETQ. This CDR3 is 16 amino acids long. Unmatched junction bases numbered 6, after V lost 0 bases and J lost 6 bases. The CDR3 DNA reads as TGCGCCAGCAGCTTGGCTTTGACTAGCGGGGCTGATACGCAGTATTTT. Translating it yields CASSLALTSGADTQYF.

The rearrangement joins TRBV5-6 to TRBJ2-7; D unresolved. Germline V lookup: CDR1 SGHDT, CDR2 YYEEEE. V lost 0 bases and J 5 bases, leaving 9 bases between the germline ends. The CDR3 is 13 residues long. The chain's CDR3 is CASSLAQSDEQYF. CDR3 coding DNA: TGTGCCAGCAGCTTGGCGCAATCGGACGAGCAGTACTTC.

The CDR3 DNA sequence: TGTGCCAGCAGCCAAGACCGGGACACTTCCTACGAGCAGTACTTC. Translating gives CASSQDRDTSYEQYF. This chain links TRBV4-2 with TRBJ2-7; D may be TRBD1 (6 bases). The V gene's germline CDR1 is LGHNA and CDR2 YNFKEQ. The V and J ends lost 0 bases and 1 base respectively, with 10 bases between them. This CDR3 has 15 amino acids.

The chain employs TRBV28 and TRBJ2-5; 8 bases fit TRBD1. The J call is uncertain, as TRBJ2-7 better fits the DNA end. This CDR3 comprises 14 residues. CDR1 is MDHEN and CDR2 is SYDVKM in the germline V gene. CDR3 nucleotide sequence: TGTGCCAGCAGTTTGGGGGACAGGAGATACGAGCAGTACTTC. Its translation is CASSLGDRRYEQYF.

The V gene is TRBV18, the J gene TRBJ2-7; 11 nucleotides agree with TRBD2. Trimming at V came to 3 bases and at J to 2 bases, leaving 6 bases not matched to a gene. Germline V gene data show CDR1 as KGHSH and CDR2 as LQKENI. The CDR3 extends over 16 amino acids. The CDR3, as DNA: TGTGCCAGCTCACCTTCGACTAGCGGGATTCCCTACGAGCAGTACTTC. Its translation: CASSPSTSGIPYEQYF.

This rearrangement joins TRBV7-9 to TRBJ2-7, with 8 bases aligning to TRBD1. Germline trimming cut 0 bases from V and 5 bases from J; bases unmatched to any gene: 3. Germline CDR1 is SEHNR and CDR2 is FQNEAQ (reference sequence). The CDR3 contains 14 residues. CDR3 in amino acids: CASSLAPTGDEQYF. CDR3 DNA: TGTGCCAGCAGCTTAGCTCCGACAGGGGACGAGCAGTACTTC.

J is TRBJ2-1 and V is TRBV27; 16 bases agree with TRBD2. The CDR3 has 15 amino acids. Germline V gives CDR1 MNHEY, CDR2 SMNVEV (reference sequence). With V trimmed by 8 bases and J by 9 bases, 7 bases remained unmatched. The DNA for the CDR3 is TGTGCCAGCTGCCCCGGGACTAGCGGGAGGGGTGAGCAGTTCTTC. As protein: CASCPGTSGRGEQFF.

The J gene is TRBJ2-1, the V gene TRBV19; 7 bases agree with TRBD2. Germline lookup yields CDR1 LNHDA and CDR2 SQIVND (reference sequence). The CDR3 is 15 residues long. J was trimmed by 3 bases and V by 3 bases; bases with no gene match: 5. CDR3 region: CASSMWGRDYNEQFF. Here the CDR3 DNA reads TGTGCCAGTAGTATGTGGGGGAGGGACTACAATGAGCAGTTCTTC.

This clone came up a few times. In DNA form, the CDR3 reads TGTGCCAGCAGCTTGACCCCTGAGGACACTGAAGCTTTCTTT. The encoded protein is CASSLTPEDTEAFF. V gene TRBV5-4 combines with J gene TRBJ1-1; D gene uncertain. This CDR3 is built from 14 residues. The V gene lost 1 base and the J gene lost 3 bases, with 10 bases spanning the gap. Germline V gives CDR1 SGHNT, CDR2 YYREEE (reference sequence).

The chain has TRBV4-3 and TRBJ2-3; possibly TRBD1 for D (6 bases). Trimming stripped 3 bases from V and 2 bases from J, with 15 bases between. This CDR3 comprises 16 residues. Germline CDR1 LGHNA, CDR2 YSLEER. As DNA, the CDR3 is TGCGCCAGCAGCCAGGGGACATCCCTTAACACAGATACGCAGTATTTT. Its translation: CASSQGTSLNTDTQYF.

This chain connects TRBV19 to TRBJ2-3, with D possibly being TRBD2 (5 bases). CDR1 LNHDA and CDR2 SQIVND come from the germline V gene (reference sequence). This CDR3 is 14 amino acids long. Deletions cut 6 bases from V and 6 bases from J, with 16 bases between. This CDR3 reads CASRLTTTGDTQYF. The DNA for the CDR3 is TGTGCCAGTAGGCTAACTACGACGGGGGATACGCAGTATTTT. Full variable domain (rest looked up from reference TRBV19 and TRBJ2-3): DGGITQSPKYLFRKEGQNVTLSCEQNLNHDAMYWYRQDPGQGLRLIYYSQIVNDFQKGDIAEGYSVSREKKESFPLTVTSAQKNPTAFYLCASRLTTTGDTQYFGPGTRLTVL.